The T cell receptor beta chain under discussion was sequenced for a study of T cell responses to AZD1222 COVID-19 vaccine. This clone showed up just once. Measured with immunoSEQ multiplex PCR; TCRdb has only the in-frame clones, and not every one. The sample shows 70,000 or so clones, 80% to 90% of them seen only once. The material sequenced was peripheral blood, taken 28 days after the second AZD1222 dose. The source is an adult who received the AZD1222 COVID-19 vaccine.

CDR3 in DNA: TGTGCCAGCAGCGGACAGCCCAACACTGAAGCTTTCTTT. It is translated as CASSGQPNTEAFF. The chain uses TRBV7-2 and TRBJ1-1, with D tentatively TRBD1 (6 bases). This CDR3 spans 13 amino acids. Germline V lookup: CDR1 SGHTA, CDR2 FQGNSA. Trimming left V 5 bases short and J 2 bases short, with 9 bases between.